This T cell receptor beta chain was captured by sequencing in a study of T-cell reconstitution after alpha-beta-depleted transplantation in children. The CDR3 sequence is 13 residues long. Germline V gene data show CDR1 as SQVTM and CDR2 as ANQGSEA. J was trimmed by 3 bases and V by 4 bases; bases with no gene match: 5. This clonotype was seen repeatedly, ten times or more. Its antigen is unidentified. TCRbeta library preparation incorporated unique molecular identifiers. Each CDR3 protein is one row after TCRdb ran MiXCR on the PCR reads. The table lists 330,000 or so distinct CDR3 sequences, around 7.1% of them singletons, with approximately 8.6% in the top ten. Study-wide results and limits: Fresh T-cell production supplied most of the T-cell counts and diversity seen one year after transplant.

The chain joins TRBV29-1 to TRBJ1-1; 7 bases map to TRBD1. The TCR was taken from a female patient aged 2 to 10 who had a stem cell transplant for Fanconi anemia, so the T cells may come from the graft donor. Source: peripheral blood, taken 360 days after TCRalphabeta/CD19-depleted stem cell transplant. The chain's CDR3 is CSVVRQGDTEAFF. CDR3 DNA: TGCAGCGTTGTTAGACAGGGAGACACTGAAGCTTTCTTT.